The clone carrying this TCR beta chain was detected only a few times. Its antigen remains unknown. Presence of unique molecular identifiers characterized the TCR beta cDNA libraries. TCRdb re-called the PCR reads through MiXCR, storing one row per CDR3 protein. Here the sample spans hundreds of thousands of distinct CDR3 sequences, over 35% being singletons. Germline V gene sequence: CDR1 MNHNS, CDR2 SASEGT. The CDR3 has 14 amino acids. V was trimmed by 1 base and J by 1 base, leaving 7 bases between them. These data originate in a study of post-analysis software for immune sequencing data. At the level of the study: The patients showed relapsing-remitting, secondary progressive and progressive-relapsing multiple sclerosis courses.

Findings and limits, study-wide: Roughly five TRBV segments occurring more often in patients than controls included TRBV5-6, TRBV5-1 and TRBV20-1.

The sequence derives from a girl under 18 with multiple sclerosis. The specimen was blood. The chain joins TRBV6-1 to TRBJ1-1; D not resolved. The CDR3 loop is CASSEGPENTEAFF. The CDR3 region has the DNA TGTGCCAGCAGTGAAGGGCCAGAGAACACTGAAGCTTTCTTT.